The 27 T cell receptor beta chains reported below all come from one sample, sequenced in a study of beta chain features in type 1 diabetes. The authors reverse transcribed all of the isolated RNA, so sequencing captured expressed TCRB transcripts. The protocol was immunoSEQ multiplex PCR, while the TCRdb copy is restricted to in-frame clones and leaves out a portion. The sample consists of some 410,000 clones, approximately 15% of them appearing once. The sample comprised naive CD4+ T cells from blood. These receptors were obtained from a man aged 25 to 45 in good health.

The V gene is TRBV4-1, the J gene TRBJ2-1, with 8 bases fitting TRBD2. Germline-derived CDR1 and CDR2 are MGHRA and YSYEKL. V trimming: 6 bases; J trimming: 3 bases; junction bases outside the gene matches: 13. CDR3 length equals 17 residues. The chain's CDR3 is CASRLGRERGLYNEQFF. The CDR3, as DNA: TGCGCCAGCAGGCTAGGCCGGGAGCGGGGGCTCTACAATGAGCAGTTCTTC.

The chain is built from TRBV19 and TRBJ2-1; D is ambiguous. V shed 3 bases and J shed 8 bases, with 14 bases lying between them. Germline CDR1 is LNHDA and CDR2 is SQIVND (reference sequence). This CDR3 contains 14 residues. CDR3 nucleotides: TGTGCCAGTAGTATCTCGGCTAGTACGTATGAGCAGTTCTTC. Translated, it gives CASSISASTYEQFF.

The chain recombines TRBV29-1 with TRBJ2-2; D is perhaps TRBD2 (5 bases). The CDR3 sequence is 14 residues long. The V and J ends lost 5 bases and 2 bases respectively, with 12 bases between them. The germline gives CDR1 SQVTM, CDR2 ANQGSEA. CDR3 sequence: CSVYGGGNTGELFF. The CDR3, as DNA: TGCAGCGTTTACGGCGGAGGAAACACCGGGGAGCTGTTTTTT.

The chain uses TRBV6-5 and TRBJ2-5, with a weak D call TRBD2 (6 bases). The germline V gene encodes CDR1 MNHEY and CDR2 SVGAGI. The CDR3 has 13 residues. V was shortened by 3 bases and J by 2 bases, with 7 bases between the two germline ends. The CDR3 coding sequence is TGTGCCAGCAGTTATGGGGGGCAAGAGACCCAGTACTTC. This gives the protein CASSYGGQETQYF.

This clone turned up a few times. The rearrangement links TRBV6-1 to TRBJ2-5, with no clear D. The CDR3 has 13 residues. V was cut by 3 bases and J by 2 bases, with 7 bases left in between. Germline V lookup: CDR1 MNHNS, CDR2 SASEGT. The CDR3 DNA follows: TGTGCCAGCAGTGACGGATCTCAAGAGACCCAGTACTTC. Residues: CASSDGSQETQYF.

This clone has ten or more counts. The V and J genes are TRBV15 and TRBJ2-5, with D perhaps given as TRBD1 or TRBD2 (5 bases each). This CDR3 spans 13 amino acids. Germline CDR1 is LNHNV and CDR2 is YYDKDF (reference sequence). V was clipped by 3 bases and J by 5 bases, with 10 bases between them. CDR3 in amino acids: CATSSGARETQYF. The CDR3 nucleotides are TGTGCCACCAGCAGCGGGGCCAGGGAGACCCAGTACTTC. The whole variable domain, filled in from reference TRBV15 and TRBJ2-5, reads DAMVIQNPRYQVTQFGKPVTLSCSQTLNHNVMYWYQQKSSQAPKLLFHYYDKDFNNEADTPDNFQSRRPNTSFCFLDIRSPGLGDTAMYLCATSSGARETQYFGPGTRLLVL.

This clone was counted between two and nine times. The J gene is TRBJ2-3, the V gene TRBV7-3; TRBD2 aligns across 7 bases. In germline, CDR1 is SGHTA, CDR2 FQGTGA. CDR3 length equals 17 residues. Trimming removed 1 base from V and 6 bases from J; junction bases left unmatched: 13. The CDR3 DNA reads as TGTGCCAGCAGCTTAATAAGGGCTAGCGGAACTCGGGATACGCAGTATTTT. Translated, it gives CASSLIRASGTRDTQYF.

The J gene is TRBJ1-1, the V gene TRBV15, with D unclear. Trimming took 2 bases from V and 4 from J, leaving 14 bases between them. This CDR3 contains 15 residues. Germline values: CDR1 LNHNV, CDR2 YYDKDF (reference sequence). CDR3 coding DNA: TGTGCCACCAGCAGACCGGAGGAGGTGAGCACTGAAGCTTTCTTT. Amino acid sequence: CATSRPEEVSTEAFF.

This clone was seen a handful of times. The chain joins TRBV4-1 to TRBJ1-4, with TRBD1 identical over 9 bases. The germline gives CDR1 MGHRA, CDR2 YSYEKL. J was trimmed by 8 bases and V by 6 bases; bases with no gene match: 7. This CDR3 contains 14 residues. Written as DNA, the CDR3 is TGCGCCAGCAGGAAAGGACAGGGGTCCGAAAAACTGTTTTTT. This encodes CASRKGQGSEKLFF.

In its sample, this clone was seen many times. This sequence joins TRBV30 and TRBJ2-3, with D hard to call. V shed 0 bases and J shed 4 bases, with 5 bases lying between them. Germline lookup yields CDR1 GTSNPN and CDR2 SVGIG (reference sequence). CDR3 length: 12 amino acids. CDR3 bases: TGTGCCTGGAGTGTACCCCCAGATACGCAGTATTTT. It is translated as CAWSVPPDTQYF.

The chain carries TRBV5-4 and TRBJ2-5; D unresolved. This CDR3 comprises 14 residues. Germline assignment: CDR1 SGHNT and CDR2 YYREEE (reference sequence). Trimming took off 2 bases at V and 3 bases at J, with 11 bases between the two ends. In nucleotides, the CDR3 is TGTGCCAGCAGCTTTTTTAAACGGGAAGAGACCCAGTACTTC. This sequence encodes CASSFFKREETQYF.

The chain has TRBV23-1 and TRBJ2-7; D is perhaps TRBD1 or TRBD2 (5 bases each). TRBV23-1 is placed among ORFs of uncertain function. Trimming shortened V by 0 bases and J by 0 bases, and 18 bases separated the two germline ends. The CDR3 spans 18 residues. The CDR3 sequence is CASSQSRFGAVSSYEQYV. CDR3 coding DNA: TGCGCCAGCAGTCAATCGCGTTTCGGGGCTGTAAGCTCCTACGAGCAGTACGTC.

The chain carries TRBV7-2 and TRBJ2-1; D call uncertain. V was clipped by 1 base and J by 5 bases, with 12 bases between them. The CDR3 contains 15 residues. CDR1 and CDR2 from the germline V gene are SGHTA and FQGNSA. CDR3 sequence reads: CASSLGTDPNNEQFF. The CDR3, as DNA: TGTGCCAGCAGCTTAGGGACGGATCCTAACAATGAGCAGTTCTTC.

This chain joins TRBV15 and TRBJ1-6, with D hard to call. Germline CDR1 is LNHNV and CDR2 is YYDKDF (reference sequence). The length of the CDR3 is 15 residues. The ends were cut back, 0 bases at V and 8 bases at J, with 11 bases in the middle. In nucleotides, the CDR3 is TGTGCCACCAGCAGAGATCCGGCCATTGATTCACCCCTCCACTTT. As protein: CATSRDPAIDSPLHF.

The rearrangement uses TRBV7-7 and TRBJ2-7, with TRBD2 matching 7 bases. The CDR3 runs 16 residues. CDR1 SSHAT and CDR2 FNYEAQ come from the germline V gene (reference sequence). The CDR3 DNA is TGTGCTAGCAGCTTCCCGGGGAAGCGGGACGACTACGAGCAGTACGTC. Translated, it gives CASSFPGKRDDYEQYV.

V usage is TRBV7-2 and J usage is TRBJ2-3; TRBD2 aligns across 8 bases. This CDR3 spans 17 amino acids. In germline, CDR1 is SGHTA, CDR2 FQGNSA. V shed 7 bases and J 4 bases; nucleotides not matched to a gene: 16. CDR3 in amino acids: CASTPRGGRGVSDTQYF. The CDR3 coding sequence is TGTGCCAGCACCCCAAGAGGGGGGCGGGGGGTCTCAGATACGCAGTATTTT.

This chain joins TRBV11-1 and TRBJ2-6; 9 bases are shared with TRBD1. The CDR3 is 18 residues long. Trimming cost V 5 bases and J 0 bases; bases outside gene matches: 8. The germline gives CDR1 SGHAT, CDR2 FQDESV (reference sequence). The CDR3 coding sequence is TGTGCCAGCAGCACCACCGGGACAGGGTCCTCTGGGGCCAACGTCCTGACTTTC. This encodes CASSTTGTGSSGANVLTF.

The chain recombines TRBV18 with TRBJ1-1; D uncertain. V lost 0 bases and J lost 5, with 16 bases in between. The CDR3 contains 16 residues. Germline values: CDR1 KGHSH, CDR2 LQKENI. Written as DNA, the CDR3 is TGTGCCAGCTCACCACCTCCGAAGGGAGGTTGGACTGAAGCTTTCTTT. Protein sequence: CASSPPPKGGWTEAFF.

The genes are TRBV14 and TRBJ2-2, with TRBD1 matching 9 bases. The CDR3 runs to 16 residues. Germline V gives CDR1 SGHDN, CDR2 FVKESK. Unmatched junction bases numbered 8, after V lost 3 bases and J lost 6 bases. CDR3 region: CASSHPGQGWPGELFF. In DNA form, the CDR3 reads TGTGCCAGCAGCCACCCGGGACAGGGTTGGCCCGGGGAGCTGTTTTTT.

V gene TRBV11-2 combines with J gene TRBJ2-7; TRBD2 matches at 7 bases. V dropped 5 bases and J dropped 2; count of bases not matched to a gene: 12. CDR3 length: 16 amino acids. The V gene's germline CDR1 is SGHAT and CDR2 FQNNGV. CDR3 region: CASSRPSSSGAYEQYF. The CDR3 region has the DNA TGTGCCAGCAGCCGACCCTCATCTAGCGGAGCCTACGAGCAGTACTTC.

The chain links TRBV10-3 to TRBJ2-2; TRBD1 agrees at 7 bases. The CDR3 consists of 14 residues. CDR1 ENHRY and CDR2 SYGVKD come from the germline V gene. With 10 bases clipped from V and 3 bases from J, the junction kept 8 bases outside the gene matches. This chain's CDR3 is CATKTGFDTGELFF. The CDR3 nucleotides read TGTGCCACGAAGACAGGGTTCGACACCGGGGAGCTGTTTTTT.

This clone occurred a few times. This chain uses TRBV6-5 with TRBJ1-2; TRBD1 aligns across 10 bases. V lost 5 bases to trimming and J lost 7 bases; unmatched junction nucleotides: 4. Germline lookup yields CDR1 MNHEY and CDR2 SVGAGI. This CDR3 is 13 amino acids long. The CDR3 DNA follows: TGTGCCAGCAGTCGGGACAGGGGTTCTGGCTACACCTTC. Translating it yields CASSRDRGSGYTF.

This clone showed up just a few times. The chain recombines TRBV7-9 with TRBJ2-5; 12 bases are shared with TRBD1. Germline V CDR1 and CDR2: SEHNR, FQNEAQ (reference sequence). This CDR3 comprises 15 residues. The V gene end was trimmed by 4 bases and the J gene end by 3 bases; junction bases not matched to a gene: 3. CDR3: CASSSGQGAEETQYF. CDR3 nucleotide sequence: TGTGCCAGCAGCTCGGGACAGGGGGCTGAAGAGACCCAGTACTTC.

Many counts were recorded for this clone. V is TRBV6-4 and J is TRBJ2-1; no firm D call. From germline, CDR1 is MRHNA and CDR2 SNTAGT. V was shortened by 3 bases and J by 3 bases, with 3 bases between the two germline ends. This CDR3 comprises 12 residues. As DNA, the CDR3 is TGTGCCAGCAGTGAAAACTACAATGAGCAGTTCTTC. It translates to CASSENYNEQFF.

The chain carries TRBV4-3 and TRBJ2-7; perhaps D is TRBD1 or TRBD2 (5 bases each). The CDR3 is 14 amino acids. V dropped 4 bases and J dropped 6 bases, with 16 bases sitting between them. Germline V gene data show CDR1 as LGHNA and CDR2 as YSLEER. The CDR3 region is CASSRDPQGSEQYF. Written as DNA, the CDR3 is TGCGCCAGCAGCCGGGACCCCCAGGGCTCCGAGCAGTACTTC.

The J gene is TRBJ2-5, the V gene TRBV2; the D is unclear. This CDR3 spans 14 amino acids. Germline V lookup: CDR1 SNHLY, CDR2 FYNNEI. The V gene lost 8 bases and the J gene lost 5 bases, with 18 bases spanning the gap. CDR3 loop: CASGPPLFWETQYF. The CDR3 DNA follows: TGTGCCAGCGGTCCCCCCTTGTTCTGGGAGACCCAGTACTTC.

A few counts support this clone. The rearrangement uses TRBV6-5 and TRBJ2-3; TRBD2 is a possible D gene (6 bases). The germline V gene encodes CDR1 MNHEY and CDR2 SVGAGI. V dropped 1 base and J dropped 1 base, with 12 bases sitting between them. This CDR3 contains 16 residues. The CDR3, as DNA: TGTGCCAGCAGTTACTTTTCCGGGAGTCGCACAGATACGCAGTATTTT. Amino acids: CASSYFSGSRTDTQYF.